This TCR beta chain was documented in a study of radiation and T cells in renal cell carcinoma. Time point in this sample: blood 2 weeks post-SBRT. Treatment indicated: 15 Gy SBRT to primary tumor, nephrectomy 4 weeks later. The tumor was a clear cell renal cell carcinoma. Using immunoSEQ multiplex PCR, the repertoire was profiled, and TCRdb retains in-frame clones only, with some absent. The sample yields 150,000 or so clones, over 80% seen once. This clone appeared a few times. Different DNA sequences within this sample yield the same CDR3. This material consisted of blood, taken from a patient whose treatment included radiotherapy and nephrectomy. The sequence came from a woman between 45 and 60 years old with renal cell carcinoma.

For the CDR3, the DNA is TGTGCCATCAGGGGGACAGGGAACACCGGGGAGCTGTTTTTT. Translating it yields CAIRGTGNTGELFF. The rearrangement links TRBV10-3 to TRBJ2-2; 8 bases match TRBD1. The CDR3 loop spans 14 amino acids. Germline CDR1 is ENHRY and CDR2 is SYGVKD. With V trimmed by 6 bases and J by 1 base, 1 base remained unmatched.